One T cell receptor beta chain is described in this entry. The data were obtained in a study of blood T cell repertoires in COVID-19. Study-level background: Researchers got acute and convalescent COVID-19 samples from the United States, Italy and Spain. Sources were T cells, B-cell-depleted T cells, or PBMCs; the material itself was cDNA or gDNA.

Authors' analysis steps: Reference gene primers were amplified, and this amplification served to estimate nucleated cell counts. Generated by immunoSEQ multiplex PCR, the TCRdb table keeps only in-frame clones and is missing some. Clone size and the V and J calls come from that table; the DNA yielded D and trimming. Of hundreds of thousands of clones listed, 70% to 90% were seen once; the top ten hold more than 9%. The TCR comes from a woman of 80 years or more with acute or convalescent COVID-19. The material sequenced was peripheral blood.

CDR3 residues: CATSRGGQNTDTQYF. CDR3 nucleotides: TGTGCCACCAGCAGAGGGGGACAGAACACAGATACGCAGTATTTT. The chain employs TRBV15 and TRBJ2-3, with 7 nucleotides matching TRBD1. J lost 2 bases, V lost 1 base, and 3 bases had no gene match. Looked up from germline, CDR1 is LNHNV and CDR2 is YYDKDF (reference sequence). There are 15 residues in the CDR3.